This is a list of T cell receptor beta chains from one sample in a study of blood T cells in healthy people across ages. TCRdb reprocessed the 5' RACE reads with MiXCR, giving one entry per CDR3 protein. This table holds under 2,000,000 distinct CDR3 sequences, roughly 49% found once. Specimen: blood. All receptors come from a middle-aged woman in good health. The conserved cysteine and the conserved F or W are not part of the CDR3 here. Expanded clones are given a class, and other clones once, few, many or no size at all.

V: TRBV11-2
J: TRBJ2-1
size: -
CDR3: ASSLDTVANEQF

V: TRBV6-6
J: TRBJ2-5
size: few
CDR3: ASSYSEEAWTQY

V: TRBV11-2
J: TRBJ2-1
size: few
CDR3: ASSTPGNEGTGEVTEQF

V: TRBV6-6
J: TRBJ2-7
size: -
CDR3: ASSGSGIYEQY

V: TRBV28
J: TRBJ1-4
size: once
CDR3: ACQATNEKLF

V: TRBV20-1
J: TRBJ2-5
size: many
CDR3: SARDFPGALRETQY

V: TRBV28
J: TRBJ2-5
size: few
CDR3: ASSPMGQTTRDYQETQY

V: TRBV11-2
J: TRBJ2-7
size: few
CDR3: ASSVRVSYEQY

V: TRBV18
J: TRBJ2-4
size: few
CDR3: ASSPIQGAKNIQY

V: TRBV6-6
J: TRBJ1-4
size: few
CDR3: ASGLPGQGSELF

V: TRBV5-5
J: TRBJ1-1
size: -
CDR3: ASSIRDGNTEAF